This TCR beta chain comes out of a study of blood T cell repertoires in COVID-19. Turning to the study itself: The study drew acute and convalescent COVID-19 samples from the United States, Italy and Spain. Nucleic acid was either cDNA or gDNA, and it came from T cells, B-cell-depleted T cells, or PBMCs.

In the original workflow: Nucleated cell counts were estimated from reference gene primer amplification. Profiling relied on immunoSEQ multiplex PCR, and the TCRdb table lists in-frame clones only, not all of them. For V, J and clone size, that table is used; D and trimming come from the DNA. The table shows some 260,000 clones, with approximately 88% occurring only once. The CDR3 spans 14 residues. V dropped 4 bases and J dropped 3; count of bases not matched to a gene: 6. Germline CDR1 reads SGHNT; CDR2 reads YENEEA. The receptor was derived from a woman between 25 and 40 years old with acute or convalescent COVID-19. Input material: peripheral blood. The rearrangement uses TRBV11-3 and TRBJ2-7, with TRBD1 identical over 7 bases. The CDR3 nucleotides are TGTGCCAGCAGCTCACCCGGGACAGTCTACGAGCAGTACTTC. Translating it yields CASSSPGTVYEQYF.